This T cell receptor beta chain comes out of a study of OX40 agonist ivuxolimab in advanced cancers. In the study overall: An agonistic human IgG2 monoclonal antibody against OX40 (CD134) was given.

Prior autoimmune disease or systemic immunosuppression barred patients. The repertoire was sequenced with immunoSEQ multiplex PCR; TCRdb's copy has only in-frame clones and lacks some. There are 60,000 to 100,000 clones in the sample; 75% to 90% occur only once, and 0.45% to 0.55% lies in the top ten. The study, taken as a whole, reports: The antigens recognized by the expanded peripheral T cells, that is their antigen specificity, were not determined.

This CDR3 contains 12 residues. CDR1 and CDR2 from the germline V gene are SNHLY and FYNNEI. The germline V and J ends were trimmed by 7 bases and 5 bases, with 11 bases remaining between them. As regards this clone: Its specificity is unknown.

This clonotype originated in an adult with an advanced solid tumor such as melanoma, head and neck, liver or kidney cancer. The J gene is TRBJ2-5, the V gene TRBV2; D is unresolved. The sample consisted of CD4+ or CD8+ T cells sorted from blood, taken in a trial of the OX40 agonist ivuxolimab. As DNA, the CDR3 is TGTGCCAGCACCCCAACTGGGGAGACCCAGTACTTC. Translation: CASTPTGETQYF.